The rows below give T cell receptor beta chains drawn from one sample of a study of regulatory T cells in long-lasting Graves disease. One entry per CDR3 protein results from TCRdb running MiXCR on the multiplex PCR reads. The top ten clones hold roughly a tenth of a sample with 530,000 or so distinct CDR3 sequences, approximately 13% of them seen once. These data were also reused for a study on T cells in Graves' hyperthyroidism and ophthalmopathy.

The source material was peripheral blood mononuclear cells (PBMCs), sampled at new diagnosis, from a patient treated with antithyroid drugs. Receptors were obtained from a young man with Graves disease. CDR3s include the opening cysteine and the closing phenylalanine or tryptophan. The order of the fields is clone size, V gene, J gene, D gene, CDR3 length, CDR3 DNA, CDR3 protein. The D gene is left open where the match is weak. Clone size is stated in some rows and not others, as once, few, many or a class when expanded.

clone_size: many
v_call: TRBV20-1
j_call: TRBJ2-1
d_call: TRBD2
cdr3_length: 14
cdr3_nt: TGCAGTGCTAGAGGCGGGGGGCCTTACAATGAGCAGTTCTTC
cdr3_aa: CSARGGGPYNEQFF

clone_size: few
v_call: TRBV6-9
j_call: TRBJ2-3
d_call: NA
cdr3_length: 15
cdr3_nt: TGTGCCAGCAGTTACTTTAATCACGGCACAGATACGCAGTATTTT
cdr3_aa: CASSYFNHGTDTQYF

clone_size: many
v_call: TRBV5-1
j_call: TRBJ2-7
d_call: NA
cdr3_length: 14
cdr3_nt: TGCGCCAGCAGCTTGGAAACGGAATCCTACGAGCAGTACTTC
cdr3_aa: CASSLETESYEQYF

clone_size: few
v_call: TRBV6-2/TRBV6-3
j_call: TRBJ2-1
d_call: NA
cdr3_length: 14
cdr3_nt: TGTGCCAGCAGTTACGGGGCTAGTCGCACTGAGCAGTTCTTC
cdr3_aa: CASSYGASRTEQFF

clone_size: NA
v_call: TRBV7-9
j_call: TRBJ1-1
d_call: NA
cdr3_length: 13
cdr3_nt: TGTGCCAGCAACTTACTGGGAAACACTGAAGCTTTCTTT
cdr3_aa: CASNLLGNTEAFF

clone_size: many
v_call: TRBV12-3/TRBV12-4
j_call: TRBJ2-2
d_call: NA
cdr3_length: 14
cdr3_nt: TGTGCCAGCAGTTTTCTACCATACACCGGGGAGCTGTTTTTT
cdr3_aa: CASSFLPYTGELFF

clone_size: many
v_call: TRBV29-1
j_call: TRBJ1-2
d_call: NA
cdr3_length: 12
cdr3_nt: TGCAGCGTTAAGTTCAGGGTTGGCGGCTACACCTTC
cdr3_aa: CSVKFRVGGYTF

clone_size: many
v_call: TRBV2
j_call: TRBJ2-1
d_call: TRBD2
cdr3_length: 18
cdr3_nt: TGTGCCAGCCACCGGGACAGATACATAGCGGGGGGCTACAATGAGCAGTTCTTC
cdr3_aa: CASHRDRYIAGGYNEQFF

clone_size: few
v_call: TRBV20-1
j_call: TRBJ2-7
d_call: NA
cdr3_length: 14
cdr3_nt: TGCAGTGCTAGAGCCCGACATTCCCTAAGCGAGCAGTACTTC
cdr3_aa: CSARARHSLSEQYF

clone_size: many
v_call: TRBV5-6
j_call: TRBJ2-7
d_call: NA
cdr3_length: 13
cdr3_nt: TGTGCCAGCAGCTTCCAGGAGGTGGGCGAGCAGTACTTC
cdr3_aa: CASSFQEVGEQYF

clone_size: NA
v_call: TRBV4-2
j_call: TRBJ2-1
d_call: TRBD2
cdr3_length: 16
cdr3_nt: TGTGCCAGCACCTCTTCACCCTCTAGCGGGAGCAATGAGCAGTTCTTC
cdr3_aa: CASTSSPSSGSNEQFF

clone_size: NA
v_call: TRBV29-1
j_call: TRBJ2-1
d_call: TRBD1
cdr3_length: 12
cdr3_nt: TGCAGCGTACGAACAGGGGGGATTGAGCAGTTCTTC
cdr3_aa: CSVRTGGIEQFF

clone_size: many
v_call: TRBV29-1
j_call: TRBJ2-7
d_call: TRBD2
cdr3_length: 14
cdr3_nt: TGCAGCGCGGGAGGAGGGAGTCGCTCCTACGAGCAGTACTTC
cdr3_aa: CSAGGGSRSYEQYF

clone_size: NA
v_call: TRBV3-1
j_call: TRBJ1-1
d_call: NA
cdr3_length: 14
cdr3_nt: TGTGCCAGCAGCCGCGCAGAGGGCCTCACTGAAGCTTTCTTT
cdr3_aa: CASSRAEGLTEAFF

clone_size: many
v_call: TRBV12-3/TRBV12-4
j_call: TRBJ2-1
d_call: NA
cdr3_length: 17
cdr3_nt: TGTGCCAGCAGTTTGGGGTTGGGGGCCAGCTCCTACAATGAGCAGTTCTTC
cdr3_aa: CASSLGLGASSYNEQFF

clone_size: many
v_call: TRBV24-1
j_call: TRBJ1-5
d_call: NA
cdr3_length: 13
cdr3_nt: TGTGCCACCAGTAGGGCAGGGAATCAGCCCCAGCATTTT
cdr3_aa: CATSRAGNQPQHF

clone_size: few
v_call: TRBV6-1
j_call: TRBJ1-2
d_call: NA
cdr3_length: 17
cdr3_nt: TGTGCCAGCATGTCCGCCCCTGGCAAGGGGAGTTTCTATGGCTACACCTTC
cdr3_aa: CASMSAPGKGSFYGYTF

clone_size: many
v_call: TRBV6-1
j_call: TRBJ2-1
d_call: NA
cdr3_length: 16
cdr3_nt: TGTGCCAGCAGTGAAGAGGCGGGACGGTCTGGGAATGAGCAGTTCTTC
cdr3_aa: CASSEEAGRSGNEQFF

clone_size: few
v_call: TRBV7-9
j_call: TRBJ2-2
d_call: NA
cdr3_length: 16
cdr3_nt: TGTGCCAGCAGCTTAGTAGTGGCGGGACAAACCGGGGAGCTGTTTTTT
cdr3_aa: CASSLVVAGQTGELFF

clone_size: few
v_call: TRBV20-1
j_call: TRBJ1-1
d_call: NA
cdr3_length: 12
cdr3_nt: TGCAGTGCTTTAGTCGTGGACTTTGAAGCTTTCTTT
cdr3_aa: CSALVVDFEAFF

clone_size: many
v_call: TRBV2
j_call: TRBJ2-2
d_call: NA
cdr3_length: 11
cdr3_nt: TGTGCCAGCCGGACCACCGGGGAGCTGTTTTTT
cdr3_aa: CASRTTGELFF

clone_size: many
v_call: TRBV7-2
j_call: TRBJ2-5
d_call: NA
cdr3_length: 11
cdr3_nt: TGTGCCAGCAGCGCTGGAGGGACCCAGTACTTC
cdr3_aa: CASSAGGTQYF